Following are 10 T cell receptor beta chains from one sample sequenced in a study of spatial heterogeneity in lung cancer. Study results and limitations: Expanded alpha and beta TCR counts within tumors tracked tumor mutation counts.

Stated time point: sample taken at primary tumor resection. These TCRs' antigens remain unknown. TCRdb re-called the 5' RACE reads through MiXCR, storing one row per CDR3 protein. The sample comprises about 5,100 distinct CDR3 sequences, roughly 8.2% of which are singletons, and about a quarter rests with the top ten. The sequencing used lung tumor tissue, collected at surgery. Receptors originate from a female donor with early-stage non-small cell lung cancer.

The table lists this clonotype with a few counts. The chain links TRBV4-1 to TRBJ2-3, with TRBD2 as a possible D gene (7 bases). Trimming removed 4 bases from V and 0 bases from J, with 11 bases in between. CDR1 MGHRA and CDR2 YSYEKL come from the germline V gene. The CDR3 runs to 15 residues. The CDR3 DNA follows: TGCGCCAGCAGCCCAGCGGGACATAGCACAGATACGCAGTATTTT. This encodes CASSPAGHSTDTQYF.

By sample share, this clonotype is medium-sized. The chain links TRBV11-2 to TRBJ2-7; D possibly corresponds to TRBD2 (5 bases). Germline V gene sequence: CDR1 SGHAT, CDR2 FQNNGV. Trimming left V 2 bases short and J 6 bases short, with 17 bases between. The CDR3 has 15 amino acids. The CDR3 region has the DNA TGTGCCAGCAGCTTATCGCGGGCAGCCGCCTCCGAGCAGTACTTC. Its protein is CASSLSRAAASEQYF.

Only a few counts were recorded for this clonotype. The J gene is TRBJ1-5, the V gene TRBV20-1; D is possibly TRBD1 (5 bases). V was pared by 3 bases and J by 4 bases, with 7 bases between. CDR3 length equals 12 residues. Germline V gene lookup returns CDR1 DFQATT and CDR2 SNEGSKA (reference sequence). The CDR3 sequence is CSASRGNQPQHF. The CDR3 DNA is TGCAGTGCTAGTCGGGGGAATCAGCCCCAGCATTTT.

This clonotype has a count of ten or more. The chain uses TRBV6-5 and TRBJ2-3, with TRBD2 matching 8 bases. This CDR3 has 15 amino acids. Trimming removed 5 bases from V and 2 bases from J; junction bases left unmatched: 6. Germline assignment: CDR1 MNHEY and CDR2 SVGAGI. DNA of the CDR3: TGTGCCAGCAGTAAGACGGGACTAGTCACAGATACGCAGTATTTT. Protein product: CASSKTGLVTDTQYF.

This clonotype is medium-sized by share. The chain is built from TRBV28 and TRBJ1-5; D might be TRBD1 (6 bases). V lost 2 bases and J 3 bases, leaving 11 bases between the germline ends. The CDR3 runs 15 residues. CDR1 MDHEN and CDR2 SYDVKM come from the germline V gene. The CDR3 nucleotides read TGTGCCAGCAGTTTAAGGGGGGGGTTCAATCAGCCCCAGCATTTT. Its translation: CASSLRGGFNQPQHF.

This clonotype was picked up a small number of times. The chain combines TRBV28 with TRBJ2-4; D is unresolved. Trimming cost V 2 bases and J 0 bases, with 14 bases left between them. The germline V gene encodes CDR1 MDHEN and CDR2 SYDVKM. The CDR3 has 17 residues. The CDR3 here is CASSLGSALLAKNIQYF. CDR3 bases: TGTGCCAGCAGTTTAGGAAGCGCACTTCTAGCCAAAAACATTCAGTACTTC.

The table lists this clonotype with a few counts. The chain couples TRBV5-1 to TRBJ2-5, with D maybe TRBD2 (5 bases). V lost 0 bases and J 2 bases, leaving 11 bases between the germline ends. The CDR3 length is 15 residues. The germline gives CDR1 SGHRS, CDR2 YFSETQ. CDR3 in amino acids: CASSLGTGGQETQYF. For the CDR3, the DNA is TGCGCCAGCAGCTTGGGAACTGGCGGGCAAGAGACCCAGTACTTC.

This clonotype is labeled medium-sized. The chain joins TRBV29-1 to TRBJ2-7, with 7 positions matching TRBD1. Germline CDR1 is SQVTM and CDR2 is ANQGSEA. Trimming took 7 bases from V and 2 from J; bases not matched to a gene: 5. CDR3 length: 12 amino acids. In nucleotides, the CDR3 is TGCAGCGCCTCCAGGGGGACCTACGAGCAGTACTTC. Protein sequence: CSASRGTYEQYF.

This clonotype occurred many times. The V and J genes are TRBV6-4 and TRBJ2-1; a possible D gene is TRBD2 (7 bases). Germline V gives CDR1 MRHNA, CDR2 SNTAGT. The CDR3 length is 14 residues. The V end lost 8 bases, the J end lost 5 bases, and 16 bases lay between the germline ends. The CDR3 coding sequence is TGTGCCAGCGCCTTGGGGGGGGGCCACAATGAGCAGTTCTTC. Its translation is CASALGGGHNEQFF.

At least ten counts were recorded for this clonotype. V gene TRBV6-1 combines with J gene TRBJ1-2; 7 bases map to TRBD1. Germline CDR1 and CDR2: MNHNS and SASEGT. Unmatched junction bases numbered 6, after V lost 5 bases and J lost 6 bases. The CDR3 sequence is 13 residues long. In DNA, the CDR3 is TGTGCCAGCAGTTATACAGGGGCGCATGGCTACACCTTC. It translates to CASSYTGAHGYTF.